This entry features one TCR beta chain sequence. This specimen comes from a study of graft-versus-host responses after intestinal transplantation. CDR1 and CDR2 (germline): MNHEY, SVGAGI. The CDR3 totals 15 residues. With 7 bases removed from V and 4 bases from J, the gap between germline ends came to 19 bases. Some clones are missing from TCRdb's copy, which holds only in-frame ones; the method was immunoSEQ multiplex PCR. The sample comprises 25,000 to 35,000 clones, 85% to 95% of which are singletons, and 0.72% rests with the top ten. The starting material was PBMCs, obtained roughly 62 days after intestinal transplant. The J gene is TRBJ1-2, the V gene TRBV6-5; perhaps TRBD1 as D (6 bases). The clonotype comes from a human patient who received an intestinal transplant, so some T cells may come from the graft donor. The CDR3 spells CASTQYGGRGYGYTF. The CDR3 bases are TGTGCCAGCACCCAATACGGGGGGCGCGGCTATGGCTACACCTTC.